The 8 T cell receptor beta chains in this list originate from one sample, sequenced in a study of blood T cells in healthy people across ages. It was with a sample-barcoded 5' primer and a J-beta primer mix that a second PCR of about 6 to 12 cycles was run. TCRdb analysed the 5' RACE reads with MiXCR anew, one entry per CDR3 protein. The table records 1,800,000 or so distinct CDR3 sequences, about 39% of them present only once. The specimen was blood. These receptors were obtained from a human donor in good health.

The chain is built from TRBV12-3 or TRBV12-4 and TRBJ2-1; TRBD1 matches at 8 bases. V gave up 3 bases and J gave up 3 bases; unmatched junction bases: 4. The CDR3 consists of 15 residues. In nucleotides, the CDR3 is TGTGCCAGCAGTTTTGGGACAGGAGACTACAATGAGCAGTTCTTC. Its translation is CASSFGTGDYNEQFF.

The chain joins TRBV6-6 to TRBJ2-1, with a tentative D call TRBD1 (6 bases). CDR3 length equals 15 residues. Looked up from germline, CDR1 is MNHNY and CDR2 is SVGAGI (reference sequence). V gave up 5 bases and J gave up 10 bases, with 21 bases separating them. CDR3 nucleotide sequence: TGTGCCAGCAGTGACCTGAGGGACACCACCTACGAGCAGTTCTTC. As protein: CASSDLRDTTYEQFF.

The sample holds a few counts of this clonotype. The rearrangement uses TRBV4-1 and TRBJ1-2; D call uncertain. V shed 1 base and J shed 0 bases, with 30 bases lying between them. This CDR3 spans 22 amino acids. Germline V gene lookup returns CDR1 MGHRA and CDR2 YSYEKL. The CDR3 protein is CASSQALSPHTSTGTPNYGYTF. CDR3 bases: TGCGCCAGCAGCCAAGCTTTGTCCCCGCACACATCAACCGGTACACCTAACTATGGCTACACCTTC.

This clonotype was counted ten times or more. This sequence joins TRBV11-2 and TRBJ2-7; TRBD1 or TRBD2 may be the D gene (5 bases each). CDR1 and CDR2 (germline): SGHAT, FQNNGV. CDR3 length: 13 amino acids. Trimming took off 5 bases at V and 0 bases at J, with 8 bases between the two ends. CDR3 bases: TGTGCCAGCAGCCGGGGCCTCTCCTACGAGCAGTACTTC. Protein sequence: CASSRGLSYEQYF.

This clonotype was picked up a small number of times. The CDR3 region is CSASEAGAQPNGYTF. The CDR3, as DNA: TGCAGTGCTAGCGAGGCAGGGGCCCAACCTAATGGCTACACCTTC. The chain couples TRBV20-1 to TRBJ1-2, with D perhaps TRBD1 (6 bases). V lost 3 bases to trimming and J lost 6 bases, with 20 bases between them. Germline V gene lookup returns CDR1 DFQATT and CDR2 SNEGSKA (reference sequence). The CDR3 runs to 15 residues.

This clonotype has a single count. This chain uses TRBV9 with TRBJ2-5; 10 nucleotides align to TRBD2. The J call may not be correct, given that the DNA end is closer to TRBJ2-7. Per germline, CDR1 SGDLS and CDR2 YYNGEE. The CDR3 is 16 amino acids. CDR3 in amino acids: CASSAAAGGPDYEQYF. The CDR3 DNA reads TGTGCCAGCAGCGCCGCAGCGGGGGGGCCGGATTACGAGCAGTACTTC.

Remarks on this clonotype: One end of the junction fails to match germline, which may point to a read error. The genes are TRBV12-3 or TRBV12-4 and TRBJ2-3; 11 nucleotides align to TRBD2. This CDR3 spans 16 amino acids. CDR3 protein: CASSRLAGGITDAQYF. DNA for the CDR3: TGTGCCAGCAGTCGGCTAGCGGGGGGAATAACAGATGCGCAGTATTTT.

The gene calls are TRBV6-5 and TRBJ2-1; either TRBD1 or TRBD2 may fit D (6 bases each). Trimming cost V 0 bases and J 9 bases, with 18 bases left between them. Germline V gives CDR1 MNHEY, CDR2 SVGAGI. The CDR3 runs 16 residues. Here the CDR3 DNA reads TGTGCCAGCAGTTACTCGAACCCCACAGGGACTGGTGAGCAGTTCTTC. This gives the protein CASSYSNPTGTGEQFF.